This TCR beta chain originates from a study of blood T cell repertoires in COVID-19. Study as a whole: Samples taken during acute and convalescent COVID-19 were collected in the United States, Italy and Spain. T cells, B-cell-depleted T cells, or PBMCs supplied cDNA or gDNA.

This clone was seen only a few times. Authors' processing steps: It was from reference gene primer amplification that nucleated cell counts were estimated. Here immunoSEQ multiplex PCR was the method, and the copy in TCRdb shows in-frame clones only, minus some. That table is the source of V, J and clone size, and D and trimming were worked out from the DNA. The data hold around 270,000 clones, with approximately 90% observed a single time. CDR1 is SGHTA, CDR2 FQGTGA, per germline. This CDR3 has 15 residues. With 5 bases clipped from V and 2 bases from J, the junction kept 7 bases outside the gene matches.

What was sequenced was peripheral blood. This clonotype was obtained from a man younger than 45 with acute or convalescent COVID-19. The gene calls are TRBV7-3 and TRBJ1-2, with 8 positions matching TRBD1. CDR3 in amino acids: CASSRGQGMNYGYTF. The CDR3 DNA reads TGTGCCAGCAGCCGAGGACAGGGTATGAACTATGGCTACACCTTC. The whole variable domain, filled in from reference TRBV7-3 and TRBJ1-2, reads GAGVSQTPSNKVTEKGKYVELRCDPISGHTALYWYRQSLGQGPEFLIYFQGTGAADDSGLPNDRFFAVRPEGSVSTLKIQRTERGDSAVYLCASSRGQGMNYGYTFGSGTRLTVV.